This is a list of T cell receptor beta chains from one sample in a study of T cell repertoires in cytomegalovirus infection. From the reads, TCRdb called clonotypes with MiXCR, one entry per CDR3 protein. Altogether 200,000 to 250,000 distinct CDR3 sequences are present, 35% to 40% being singletons, with the ten largest covering over 45%. Their antigen targets remain unknown. The sequencing here drew on CD8+ T cells from cultured PBMCs, taken from culture after CMV antigen stimulation. The receptors were gathered from a human donor in good health (CMV status not recorded). Some clones in this sample may be carry-over from other donors' samples. CDR3s include the opening cysteine and the closing phenylalanine or tryptophan. A D gene is named only where the DNA matches it firmly. A row's size may be missing; if present it is once, few, many or a size class.

D: -; J: TRBJ1-2; V: TRBV11-3; size: -; DNA: TGTGCCAGCAGCTTAGAGGCCGGCCATGGCTACACCTTC; CDR3: CASSLEAGHGYTF
D: -; J: TRBJ2-3; V: TRBV27; size: -; DNA: TGTGCCAGCAGTCTAGACTCTCCCACAGATACGCAGTATTTT; CDR3: CASSLDSPTDTQYF
D: -; J: TRBJ2-1; V: TRBV6-1; size: -; DNA: TGTGCCAGCAGTGAAACCAGAGTCATAGGGAATGAGCAGTTCTTC; CDR3: CASSETRVIGNEQFF
D: TRBD2; J: TRBJ2-7; V: TRBV4-1; size: few; DNA: TGCGCCAGCAGCCAAGATAGCGGGGTCCCACTCGAGCAGTACTTC; CDR3: CASSQDSGVPLEQYF
D: TRBD2; J: TRBJ2-7; V: TRBV2; size: -; DNA: TGTGCCAGCACTCCCCTTACGGCTAGCGGCTCCTACGAGCAGTACTTC; CDR3: CASTPLTASGSYEQYF
D: -; J: TRBJ2-1; V: TRBV19; size: -; DNA: TGTGCCAGTAGTGCCTCGAATGAGCAGTTCTTC; CDR3: CASSASNEQFF
D: -; J: TRBJ1-1; V: TRBV27; size: -; DNA: TGTGCCAGCAGTTTAGTTTGGGGGGAGTTGACTGAAGCTTTCTTT; CDR3: CASSLVWGELTEAFF
D: TRBD2; J: TRBJ2-1; V: TRBV7-6; size: -; DNA: TGTGCCAGCAGCTTAGAGAGTGGACTAGCGGGGATAAGGCTCTACAATGAGCAGTTCTTC; CDR3: CASSLESGLAGIRLYNEQFF
D: -; J: TRBJ1-1; V: TRBV7-2; size: -; DNA: TGTGCCAGCAGCTTTGGACAGCTTGAAGCTTTCTTT; CDR3: CASSFGQLEAFF
D: -; J: TRBJ2-1; V: TRBV6-2/TRBV6-3; size: -; DNA: TGTGCCAGCACGTACACCCCGAATGAGCAGTTCTTC; CDR3: CASTYTPNEQFF
D: -; J: TRBJ1-1; V: TRBV25-1; size: -; DNA: TGTGCCAGCAGTGATTATACGGCTTCTGAAGCTTTCTTT; CDR3: CASSDYTASEAFF
D: -; J: TRBJ1-1; V: TRBV5-4; size: -; DNA: TGTGCCAGCAGCCCCCCAGAGGTCATGAACACTGAAGCTTTCTTT; CDR3: CASSPPEVMNTEAFF
D: -; J: TRBJ2-1; V: TRBV5-8; size: -; DNA: TGTGCCAGCAGCCCTGAGCCAGGGTTCTCCTACAATGAGCAGTTCTTC; CDR3: CASSPEPGFSYNEQFF
D: TRBD1; J: TRBJ2-7; V: TRBV15; size: -; DNA: TGTGCCACCAGCAGTGCAGCACCGGACAGGCCTTCCTACGAGCAGTACTTC; CDR3: CATSSAAPDRPSYEQYF
D: -; J: TRBJ2-3; V: TRBV9; size: -; DNA: TGTGCCAGCAGCGTAGAAGGGGCAGGCGCGACTATTACGCAGTATTTT; CDR3: CASSVEGAGATITQYF
D: TRBD1; J: TRBJ1-5; V: TRBV7-8; size: few; DNA: TGTGCCAGCAGCCGAATGGGACAGTTAGATAATCAGCCCCAGCATTTT; CDR3: CASSRMGQLDNQPQHF
D: TRBD2; J: TRBJ2-7; V: TRBV27; size: few; DNA: TGTGCCAGCAGTCGGACTAGCGGGAGAGCCGAGCAGTACTTC; CDR3: CASSRTSGRAEQYF
D: -; J: TRBJ2-1; V: TRBV7-2; size: many; DNA: TGTGCCAGCAGCTTAGGATCTAAGTCGCAGTTCTTC; CDR3: CASSLGSKSQFF
D: -; J: TRBJ2-1; V: TRBV20-1; size: -; DNA: TGCAGTTCAAGCTGGGGGGACAATGAGCAGTTCTTC; CDR3: CSSSWGDNEQFF
D: -; J: TRBJ2-1; V: TRBV11-1; size: -; DNA: TGTGCCAGCAGCATAGACAGGAATGGTAATGAGCAGTTCTTC; CDR3: CASSIDRNGNEQFF
D: -; J: TRBJ2-2; V: TRBV28; size: few; DNA: TGTGCCAGCAGTAGGGGATTTGGAGACACCGGGGAGCTGTTTTTT; CDR3: CASSRGFGDTGELFF
D: -; J: TRBJ2-7; V: TRBV28; size: -; DNA: TGTGCCAGCAGACCACAGGGCTCCGAGCAGTACTTC; CDR3: CASRPQGSEQYF
D: -; J: TRBJ2-1; V: TRBV20-1; size: -; DNA: TGCAGTGCTAGGAGGGTGTCCTACAATGAGCAGTTCTTC; CDR3: CSARRVSYNEQFF